The 20 T cell receptor beta chains below all came from one sample that was sequenced in a study of T cells after yellow fever vaccination. TCRdb reprocessed the 5' RACE reads via MiXCR and lists one record per CDR3 protein. The table lists about 150,000 distinct CDR3 sequences, 6.2% of them singletons. Sequencing was performed on CD4+ T cells sorted from PBMCs, taken on the day of the first yellow fever vaccination. Every receptor here comes from a man aged 18 to 29 who received the YFV17D yellow fever vaccine.

This clonotype has a count of ten or more. The rearrangement links TRBV6-2 or TRBV6-3 to TRBJ1-5; weak D call: TRBD1 (5 bases). V was shortened by 6 bases and J by 5 bases, with 20 bases between the two germline ends. The CDR3 contains 16 residues. Germline assignment: CDR1 MNHEY and CDR2 SVGEGT. CDR3 coding DNA: TGTGCCAGCAGACGGCCAAGCGAGGTGGGGGATCAGCCCCAGCATTTT. It codes for CASRRPSEVGDQPQHF.

The gene calls are TRBV7-9 and TRBJ2-5; 7 bases line up with TRBD2. The V gene's germline CDR1 is SEHNR and CDR2 FQNEAQ (reference sequence). The V segment lost 3 bases and the J segment 5 bases; nucleotides outside the gene matches: 9. The CDR3 loop spans 15 amino acids. The chain's CDR3 is CASSLRGEGGETQYF. The CDR3 DNA follows: TGTGCCAGCAGCTTGCGCGGGGAGGGAGGGGAGACCCAGTACTTC.

The gene calls are TRBV27 and TRBJ2-7, with TRBD1 matching over 7 bases. The junction had 2 bases not matched to a gene; V was cut back by 3 bases and J by 0 bases. The CDR3 is made up of 14 amino acids. Germline V gene lookup returns CDR1 MNHEY and CDR2 SMNVEV (reference sequence). For the CDR3, the DNA is TGTGCCAGCAGTTTTGACAGGGCCTCCTACGAGCAGTACTTC. This codes for CASSFDRASYEQYF.

Ten or more counts support this clonotype. The V and J genes are TRBV9 and TRBJ2-3; no clear D. CDR3 length: 13 amino acids. Trimming took 2 bases from V and 4 from J, leaving 8 bases between them. Germline CDR1 SGDLS, CDR2 YYNGEE. The CDR3 DNA sequence: TGTGCCAGCAGCGTCCACCCCGCAGATACGCAGTATTTT. Protein sequence: CASSVHPADTQYF. The entire variable domain, with the rest obtained from reference TRBV9 and TRBJ2-3, is as follows: DSGVTQTPKHLITATGQRVTLRCSPRSGDLSVYWYQQSLDQGLQFLIQYYNGEERAKGNILERFSAQQFPDLHSELNLSSLELGDSALYFCASSVHPADTQYFGPGTRLTVL.

The CDR3 sequence is CASSLGLLEDYTF. The CDR3 DNA reads as TGCGCCAGCAGCTTGGGACTATTGGAGGACTACACCTTC. The chain joins TRBV5-1 to TRBJ1-2; D unclear. This CDR3 has 13 residues. Germline assignment: CDR1 SGHRS and CDR2 YFSETQ. Deletions cut 0 bases from V and 10 bases from J, with 13 bases between.

The sample holds many counts of this clonotype. This chain connects TRBV6-5 to TRBJ2-7, with TRBD1 matching over 8 bases. The CDR3 has 15 residues. Per germline, CDR1 MNHEY and CDR2 SVGAGI. The V segment lost 6 bases and the J segment 4 bases; nucleotides outside the gene matches: 11. CDR3 region: CASRGETGAGYEQYF. The CDR3 coding sequence is TGTGCCAGCAGAGGGGAGACAGGGGCTGGGTACGAGCAGTACTTC.

This clonotype appeared a few times. The chain recombines TRBV29-1 with TRBJ1-1; no definite D call. This CDR3 is 13 amino acids long. Germline V gene sequence: CDR1 SQVTM, CDR2 ANQGSEA. The germline V and J ends were trimmed by 4 bases and 1 base, with 10 bases remaining between them. The CDR3 DNA reads as TGCAGCGTTGGAGCAGGAGCGAACACTGAAGCTTTCTTT. Translation gives CSVGAGANTEAFF.

This clonotype has at least ten counts. The chain uses TRBV10-3 and TRBJ2-2, with no clear D. This CDR3 region has 11 residues. From germline, CDR1 is ENHRY and CDR2 SYGVKD. Trimming cost V 4 bases and J 8 bases, with 5 bases left between them. CDR3: CAISGLGELFF. The CDR3 DNA follows: TGTGCCATCAGTGGCCTTGGGGAGCTGTTTTTT.

This clonotype was recorded many times. The chain joins TRBV7-8 to TRBJ2-5, with TRBD2 identical over 8 bases. This CDR3 is 16 amino acids long. After removal of 2 bases from V and 4 bases from J, the junction contained 9 bases not matched to a gene. Per germline, CDR1 SGHVS and CDR2 FQNEAQ. This CDR3 is CASSLMAGGRVETQYF. DNA of the CDR3: TGTGCCAGCAGCTTAATGGCGGGGGGTCGGGTAGAGACCCAGTACTTC. Together with reference TRBV7-8 and TRBJ2-5, the CDR3 gives the full variable domain: GAGVSQSPRYKVAKRGQDVALRCDPISGHVSLFWYQQALGQGPEFLTYFQNEAQLDKSGLPSDRFFAERPEGSVSTLKIQRTQQEDSAVYLCASSLMAGGRVETQYFGPGTRLLVL.

In this sample, this clonotype turned up many times. The V call is TRBV10-3, the J call TRBJ2-3; D is unresolved. The length of the CDR3 is 13 residues. The V end lost 7 bases, the J end lost 2 bases, and 10 bases lay between the germline ends. Germline values: CDR1 ENHRY, CDR2 SYGVKD. The CDR3 sequence: CAIKSGNTDTQYF. In DNA form, the CDR3 reads TGTGCCATCAAGAGTGGAAACACAGATACGCAGTATTTT.

This clonotype has only a few counts. The CDR3 loop is CATSSPSKHYYGYTF. The CDR3, as DNA: TGTGCCACCAGCAGTCCAAGCAAACACTACTATGGCTACACCTTC. The rearrangement joins TRBV15 to TRBJ1-2; no clear D gene. With 3 bases removed from V and 3 bases from J, the gap between germline ends came to 14 bases. CDR3 length equals 15 residues. Germline loops: CDR1 LNHNV, CDR2 YYDKDF (reference sequence).

This clonotype was detected only a few times. This rearrangement joins TRBV6-1 to TRBJ2-5; 8 bases fit TRBD2. The CDR3 loop spans 14 amino acids. Germline CDR1 is MNHNS and CDR2 is SASEGT. V was pared by 5 bases and J by 3 bases, with 5 bases of the junction left unmatched. CDR3: CASSPAGGKETQYF. DNA of the CDR3: TGTGCCAGCAGTCCTGCGGGGGGCAAAGAGACCCAGTACTTC.

This clonotype was counted a few times. The chain joins TRBV7-2 to TRBJ2-7; a possible D gene is TRBD1 (5 bases). Germline values: CDR1 SGHTA, CDR2 FQGNSA. CDR3 size: 15 residues. Deletions cut 3 bases from V and 2 bases from J, with 14 bases between. The CDR3 nucleotides read TGTGCCAGCAGCTTCGGTTCGCAGGGCCCCTACGAGCAGTACTTC. Protein sequence: CASSFGSQGPYEQYF. Supplemented by reference TRBV7-2 and TRBJ2-7, the full variable domain reads GAGVSQSPSNKVTEKGKDVELRCDPISGHTALYWYRQSLGQGLEFLIYFQGNSAPDKSGLPSDRFSAERTGGSVSTLTIQRTQQEDSAVYLCASSFGSQGPYEQYFGPGTRLTVT.

There are a few counts of this clonotype. The chain has TRBV18 and TRBJ1-2; D is ambiguous. Germline loops: CDR1 KGHSH, CDR2 LQKENI. V was trimmed by 3 bases and J by 0 bases, leaving 17 bases between them. This CDR3 contains 17 residues. The CDR3 DNA sequence: TGTGCCAGCTCACCGCTCCTGCCCGAAGTCACTAACTATGGCTACACCTTC. This encodes CASSPLLPEVTNYGYTF.

The CDR3 sequence: CATSDPSTGSYGYTF. The DNA of the CDR3 is TGTGCCACCAGTGATCCCTCGACAGGGAGTTATGGCTACACCTTC. This sequence joins TRBV24-1 and TRBJ1-2, with TRBD1 matching 7 bases. This CDR3 has 15 residues. V was clipped by 3 bases and J by 5 bases; unmatched bases: 8. Germline CDR1 reads KGHDR; CDR2 reads SFDVKD.

There are many counts of this clonotype. The chain carries TRBV7-3 and TRBJ2-2; D gene unclear. Germline V CDR1 and CDR2: SGHTA, FQGTGA. CDR3 length: 12 amino acids. Trimming took 7 bases from V and 8 from J, leaving 11 bases between them. CDR3 sequence reads: CASNDKAGELFF. The CDR3 DNA reads TGTGCCAGCAACGATAAAGCGGGGGAGCTGTTTTTT.

This clonotype was seen ten or more times. The chain is built from TRBV20-1 and TRBJ2-2; no firm D call. The CDR3 is made up of 15 amino acids. The V gene lost 2 bases and the J gene lost 4 bases, with 14 bases spanning the gap. CDR1 and CDR2 from the germline V gene are DFQATT and SNEGSKA (reference sequence). CDR3 loop: CSARRSWTGTGELFF. The DNA for the CDR3 is TGCAGTGCTAGACGATCCTGGACGGGCACCGGGGAGCTGTTTTTT.

This clonotype was detected ten times or more. The chain has TRBV10-3 and TRBJ2-1; weak D call: TRBD2 (5 bases). The CDR3 has 15 amino acids. Germline-derived CDR1 and CDR2 are ENHRY and SYGVKD. V was shortened by 2 bases and J by 8 bases, with 16 bases between the two germline ends. CDR3 region: CAISEPRGFSDEQFF. For the CDR3, the DNA is TGTGCCATCAGTGAGCCCAGAGGGTTTAGTGATGAGCAGTTCTTC.

The V call is TRBV2, the J call TRBJ2-7; unclear D gene. Trimming took 1 base from V and 3 from J, leaving 1 base between them. The germline V gene has CDR1 SNHLY and CDR2 FYNNEI. CDR3 length: 11 residues. The CDR3 region has the DNA TGTGCCAGCAGTGAAGTCTACGAGCAGTACTTC. Amino acid sequence: CASSEVYEQYF.

The chain carries TRBV9 and TRBJ1-6; TRBD1 agrees at 9 bases. The CDR3 consists of 15 residues. Germline trimming cut 1 base from V and 7 bases from J; bases unmatched to any gene: 3. The germline V gene has CDR1 SGDLS and CDR2 YYNGEE. Here the CDR3 reads CASSVLGQGNSPLHF. CDR3 coding DNA: TGTGCCAGCAGCGTATTGGGACAGGGAAATTCACCCCTCCACTTT.